These T cell receptor beta chains were read from a single sample in a study of T cell repertoires in cytomegalovirus infection. TCRdb re-called the reads with MiXCR, one entry per CDR3 protein. This table holds 200,000 to 300,000 distinct CDR3 sequences, roughly 10% found once. Sequencing input: PBMCs. All receptors derive from a human donor in good health (CMV status not recorded). Some clones in this sample may be carry-over from other donors' samples. Both conserved end residues are part of each CDR3. A D gene is named only where the DNA matches it firmly.

V: TRBV7-8
J: TRBJ1-6
D: .
CDR3: CASSPRDRINSPLHF

V: TRBV11-2
J: TRBJ2-3
D: TRBD2
CDR3: CASSFTTSGGADTQYF

V: TRBV30
J: TRBJ1-5
D: .
CDR3: CAWSYSRSNQPQHF

V: TRBV7-9
J: TRBJ2-2
D: .
CDR3: CASRLELATGELFF

V: TRBV4-1
J: TRBJ1-2
D: .
CDR3: CASSQSTENYGYTF

V: TRBV6-2/TRBV6-3
J: TRBJ2-7
D: .
CDR3: CASSSSGGVSAYEQYF

V: TRBV25-1
J: TRBJ2-7
D: .
CDR3: CASSGGGGGGPFEQYF

V: TRBV7-2
J: TRBJ1-2
D: TRBD1
CDR3: CASSRDGTELGYTF

V: TRBV7-3
J: TRBJ1-1
D: TRBD1
CDR3: CASSLQGASDTEAFF

V: TRBV29-1
J: TRBJ2-2
D: .
CDR3: CSVAPGVVHTGELFF

V: TRBV28
J: TRBJ2-7
D: .
CDR3: CASSFTPSYEQYF

V: TRBV4-3
J: TRBJ2-7
D: .
CDR3: CASSQGSGVYEQYF

V: TRBV6-5
J: TRBJ1-6
D: TRBD1
CDR3: CASRGTGYNSPLHF

V: TRBV12-3/TRBV12-4
J: TRBJ1-1
D: .
CDR3: CASSNRVAANTEAFF

V: TRBV6-2/TRBV6-3
J: TRBJ1-4
D: TRBD1
CDR3: CASNDPGTAREKLFF

V: TRBV7-2
J: TRBJ2-2
D: .
CDR3: CASMTLGGTGELFF

V: TRBV7-8
J: TRBJ1-4
D: TRBD1
CDR3: CASSFGTGGDEKLFF

V: TRBV19
J: TRBJ1-1
D: TRBD1
CDR3: CASSPRGTGGFTEAFF

V: TRBV28
J: TRBJ2-2
D: .
CDR3: CASSALDGYTGELFF

V: TRBV15
J: TRBJ1-1
D: .
CDR3: CATSRAVGARANTEAFF

V: TRBV7-2
J: TRBJ2-3
D: .
CDR3: CATSGGQTHTDTQYF

V: TRBV12-3/TRBV12-4
J: TRBJ2-7
D: .
CDR3: CASSSGNMYEQYF

V: TRBV29-1
J: TRBJ1-1
D: .
CDR3: CSVVGNSNTEAFF

V: TRBV6-2/TRBV6-3
J: TRBJ1-5
D: .
CDR3: CASSSAGVSNQPQHF

V: TRBV20-1
J: TRBJ2-7
D: TRBD2
CDR3: CSARLAGEGEQYF

V: TRBV20-1
J: TRBJ1-1
D: TRBD1
CDR3: CSAREGQGVGNTEAFF

V: TRBV11-1
J: TRBJ2-5
D: TRBD1
CDR3: CASSSQFRRDSQETQYF

V: TRBV28
J: TRBJ1-1
D: .
CDR3: CASRGKPEAFF

V: TRBV2
J: TRBJ1-1
D: .
CDR3: CASSRTENMNTEAFF

V: TRBV10-3
J: TRBJ2-5
D: TRBD1
CDR3: CAISPGQGRETQYF

V: TRBV7-2
J: TRBJ2-1
D: TRBD2
CDR3: CASSLPSGAYNEQFF

V: TRBV7-2
J: TRBJ1-6
D: TRBD1
CDR3: CASSSGQANSPLHF

V: TRBV7-2
J: TRBJ1-3
D: .
CDR3: CASRTQGNTIYF

V: TRBV7-9
J: TRBJ1-6
D: .
CDR3: CASILLGGSTLHF